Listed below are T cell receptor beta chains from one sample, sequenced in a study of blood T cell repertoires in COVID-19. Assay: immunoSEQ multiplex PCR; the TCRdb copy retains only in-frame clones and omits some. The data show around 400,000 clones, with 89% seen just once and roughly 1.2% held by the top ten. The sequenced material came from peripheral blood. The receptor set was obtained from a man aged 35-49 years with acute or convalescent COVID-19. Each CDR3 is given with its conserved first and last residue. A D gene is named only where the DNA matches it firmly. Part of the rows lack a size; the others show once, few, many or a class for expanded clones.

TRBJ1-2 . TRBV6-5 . TGTGCCAGCAGTACGAACCAGGGGGGCTACACCTTC CASSTNQGGYTF
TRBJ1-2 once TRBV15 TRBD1 TGTGCCACCAGCATCCAGGGGGCGGATGGCTACACCTTC CATSIQGADGYTF
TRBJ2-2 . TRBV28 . TGTGCCCACCGTGGTAGGGGGGGCCCCGGGGAGCTGTTTTTT CAHRGRGGPGELFF
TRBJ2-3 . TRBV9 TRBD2 TGTGCCAGCAGCGTAGTCGCTAGCGGGGGGGCAGGCACAGATACGCAGTATTTT CASSVVASGGAGTDTQYF
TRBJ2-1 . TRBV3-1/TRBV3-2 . TGTGCCAGCAGCCCATCAAACGTGGGGGCTTATGATGAGCAGTTCTTC CASSPSNVGAYDEQFF
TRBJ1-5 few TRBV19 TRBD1 TGTGCCAGTAGCCCCGGGACAGGGTATAGCAATCAGCCCCAGCATTTT CASSPGTGYSNQPQHF
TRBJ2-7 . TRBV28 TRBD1 TGTGCCAGCAGCCCAACAGGGGGCACCCAGTACTTC CASSPTGGTQYF
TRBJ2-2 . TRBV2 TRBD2 TGTGCCAGCAGTTCCAGCGGGGGTTACACCGGGGAGCTGTTTTTT CASSSSGGYTGELFF
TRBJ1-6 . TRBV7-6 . TGTGCCAGCAGCTTGGCGGGGATTAATTCACCCCTCCACTTT CASSLAGINSPLHF
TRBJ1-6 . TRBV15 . TGTGCCACCAGCAGAGAGGGGGCAGGTAATTCACCCCTCCACTTT CATSREGAGNSPLHF
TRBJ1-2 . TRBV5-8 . TGTGCCAGCAGCTTGGCAGGGGGCTACACCTTC CASSLAGGYTF
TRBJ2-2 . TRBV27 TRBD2 TGTGCCAGCAGTTTATCGGGGACTAGGCCCACCGGGGAGCTGTTTTTT CASSLSGTRPTGELFF
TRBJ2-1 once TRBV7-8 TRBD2 TGTGCCAGCAGACATCTTAGACTAGCGGGCGGCAATGAGCAGTTCTTC CASRHLRLAGGNEQFF
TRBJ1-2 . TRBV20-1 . TGCAGTGCCACCCAGGGGAATGGCTACACCTTC CSATQGNGYTF
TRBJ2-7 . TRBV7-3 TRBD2 TGTGCCAGCAGCTTACAAGCGGGAGGCTACGAGCAGTACTTC CASSLQAGGYEQYF
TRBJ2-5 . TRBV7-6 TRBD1 TGTGCCAGCAGTTGGGACAGACAAGAGACCCAGTACTTC CASSWDRQETQYF
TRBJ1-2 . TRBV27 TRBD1 TGTGCCAGCAGTATGGACAGGGGGAATGGCTACACCTTC CASSMDRGNGYTF
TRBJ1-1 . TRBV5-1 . TGCGCCAGCAGCTTGGATCGGGGGAACACTGAAGCTTTCTTT CASSLDRGNTEAFF
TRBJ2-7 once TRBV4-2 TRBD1 TGTGCCAGCAGCCACCGCATAACCGGGACAGCCTCCTACGAGCAGTACTTC CASSHRITGTASYEQYF
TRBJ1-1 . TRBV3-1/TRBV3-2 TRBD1 TGTGCCAGCAGCCCACGGGGACAGTCGAACACTGAAGCTTTCTTT CASSPRGQSNTEAFF
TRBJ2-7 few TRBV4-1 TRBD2 TGCGCCAGCAGCCAGCAACCCGGGACTAGCGGGAAGTACGAGCAGTACTTC CASSQQPGTSGKYEQYF
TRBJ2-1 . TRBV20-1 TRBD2 TGCAGTGCTCGTGACTGGGGGGGAGATTTGAGTGAGCAGTTCTTC CSARDWGGDLSEQFF
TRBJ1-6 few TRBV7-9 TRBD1 TGTGCCAGCACAACAGGGGACAGAAATAATTCACCCCTCCACTTT CASTTGDRNNSPLHF
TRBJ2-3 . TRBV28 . TGTGCCAGCAGTTCTCCAGATACGCAGTATTTT CASSSPDTQYF
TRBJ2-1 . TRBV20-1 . TGCAGTGCTAGTGAGCCCTCGGGGGGCCCATCCTTGGACAATGAGCAGTTCTTC CSASEPSGGPSLDNEQFF
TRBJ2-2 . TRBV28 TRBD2 TGTGCCCGCGGGGAGGGGAGGGGCGCGTCCGGGGAGCTGTTTTTT CARGEGRGASGELFF
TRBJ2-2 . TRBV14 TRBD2 TGTGCCAGCAGCCCACAAGACTGGCGGGAGAAGGAGGGCACCGGGGAGCTGTTTTTT CASSPQDWREKEGTGELFF
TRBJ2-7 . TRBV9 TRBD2 TGTGCCAGCAGCGTCGGGACTAGCGGGAGTGACGAGCAGTACTTC CASSVGTSGSDEQYF
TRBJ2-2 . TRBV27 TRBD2 TGTGCCAGCAGTTCATCGCGGGAGATTCGGACCGGGGAGCTGTTTTTT CASSSSREIRTGELFF
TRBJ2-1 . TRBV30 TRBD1 TGTGCCTGGAGTGGAGGGACAGTTCCGCAGTTCTTC CAWSGGTVPQFF
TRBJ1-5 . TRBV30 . TGTGCCTGGAGTCAACTTAGCAATCAGCCCCAGCATTTT CAWSQLSNQPQHF
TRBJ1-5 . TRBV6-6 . TGTGCCAGCAGCCGTGACAGCTATAGCAATCAGCCCCAGCATTTT CASSRDSYSNQPQHF
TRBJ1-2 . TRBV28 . TGTGCCAGCAGTTCCCCGCGGCAGGGCCTACATGGCTACACCTTC CASSSPRQGLHGYTF
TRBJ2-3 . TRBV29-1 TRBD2 TGCAGCTCAACCGGGACTAGCGGAGGTACCCGCACAGATACGCAGTATTTT CSSTGTSGGTRTDTQYF
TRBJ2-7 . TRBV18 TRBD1 TGTGCCAGCTCACCACCGGGACAGGGAGCCTACGAGCAGTACTTC CASSPPGQGAYEQYF
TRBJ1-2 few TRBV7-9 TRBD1 TGTGCCAGCAGCTCCCGGGACAGGATATATGGCTACACCTTC CASSSRDRIYGYTF
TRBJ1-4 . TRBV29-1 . TGCAGCGTTGACGTCCCCGGGGGAAAACTGTTTTTT CSVDVPGGKLFF
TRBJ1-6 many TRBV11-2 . TGTGCCAGCAGCTTAGTCCCTGGACAGAATTCACCCCTCCACTTT CASSLVPGQNSPLHF
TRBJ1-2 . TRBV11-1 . TGTGCCAGCAGCTTCACCGAGTATGGCTACACCTTC CASSFTEYGYTF
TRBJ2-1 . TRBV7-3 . TGTGCCAGCAGCGCGACCGGGAGACACAATGAGCAGTTCTTC CASSATGRHNEQFF
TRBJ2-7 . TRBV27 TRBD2 TGTGCCAGCAGTTTATTCCCTAGCGGGAGCGTCCACGAGCAGTACTTC CASSLFPSGSVHEQYF
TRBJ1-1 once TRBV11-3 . TGTGCCAGCAGGGAGGGGATGAACACTGAAGCTTTCTTT CASREGMNTEAFF
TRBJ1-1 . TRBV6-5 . TGTGCCAGCAGTCCTCACAGGGCCACTGAAGCTTTCTTT CASSPHRATEAFF
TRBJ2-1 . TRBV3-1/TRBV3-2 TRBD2 TGTGCCAGCAGACTTACCTCGGGACTAGCGGGCAATGAGCAGTTCTTC CASRLTSGLAGNEQFF
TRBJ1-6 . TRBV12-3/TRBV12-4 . TGTGCCAGCAGTTTCGACTCGTTCTCACCCCTCCACTTT CASSFDSFSPLHF
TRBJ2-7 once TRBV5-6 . TGTGCCAGCAGCCTCGGACAGTCCTACGAGCAGTACTTC CASSLGQSYEQYF